This TCR beta chain was retrieved from a study of blood T cells in healthy people across ages. The overall study: In model experiments, template switching was able to capture about one barcoded beta molecule for every two T cells that were present.

A second PCR of roughly 6 to 12 cycles used a sample-barcoded 5' primer and a J-beta primer mix. MiXCR, run by TCRdb on the 5' RACE reads, gives a single entry per CDR3 protein. The data contain approximately 690,000 distinct CDR3 sequences, about 53% of them singletons. The authors drew around 9.3 milliliters of peripheral blood from each donor. The germline gives CDR1 LGHDT, CDR2 YNNKEL (reference sequence). CDR3 size: 16 residues. V was cut by 0 bases and J by 0 bases, with 8 bases left in between. The gene calls are TRBV3-1 and TRBJ1-4; no clear D. The sequence came from a man in his fifties or sixties in good health. What was sequenced was blood. CDR3 region: CASSQEAGPTNEKLFF. The DNA of the CDR3 is TGTGCCAGCAGCCAAGAAGCCGGACCAACTAATGAAAAACTGTTTTTT.